This T cell receptor (beta chain) was recorded in a study of brain T cells in children with intractable seizures (dated by TCRdb to the early 2020s). At the level of the whole study: A NanoString immunology panel was first used to screen resected brain tissue from nearly 55 pediatric epilepsy surgery cases for immune gene transcripts. Among the 12 selected surgery cases, eight also had pre-surgery blood sequenced, leaving four with brain tissue only.

What the time point label conveys for this sample: blood from clinic visit 5 months post-surgery; TSC patient then seizure free. The surgery cases that showed the highest brain T cell transcript signatures were chosen for TCR beta chain sequencing of brain tissue, and of blood when it was available. Prior to surgery, the patients had been treated with at least one anti-epileptic drug. The TCR-sequenced patients were children whose drug-resistant epilepsy was caused by tuberous sclerosis complex, focal cortical dysplasia, Rasmussen encephalitis or hemimegalencephaly. Bulk genomic DNA was extracted from unsorted brain tissue and whole blood with the Monarch genomic DNA purification kit. What the work shows at the level of the full study, not this receptor alone: Sequencing depth differed between pre- and post-surgery blood, so clones missing from the pre-surgery sample may reflect undersampling. Viral specificity was inferred solely from CDR3 sequence similarity, and the HCMV serostatus of the patients was not known.

TCR beta chain sequences were generated from genomic DNA using the immunoSEQ assay. The study's own analysis went as follows. CDR3 sequences that did not begin with the conserved framework cysteine at position 104 were removed by hand. To get clonality, the normalized Shannon's Diversity Index was subtracted from one, giving values from 0 (maximal diversity) to 1 (oligoclonal). Chi-squared comparison-of-proportions tests assessed whether the same CDR3 differed in frequency between samples, such as brain versus blood. Public clonotypes were found by searching immuneACCESS, and the VDJdb browser was used to assess similarity to known antiviral clonotypes. TCRdb re-hosts the immuneACCESS table, in-frame sequences only. Its copies lack some clones; in the studies checked, an unresolved V gene accounts for under half of them, and the cause for the rest is not known. V and J calls and clone size are copied from that table; D and trimming were computed from the DNA. In this sample the table shows about 340,000 clones, roughly 92% of which occur a single time. 5% to 7% of the sample is held by the ten biggest clonotypes.

This clone has a single count. Its antigen specificity is not known. Per-base qualities were not stored, and no clone one base away is much larger. Inclusive of the bounding cysteine and phenylalanine, the CDR3 is 13 residues long. The kept DNA is CDR3 alone, 39 bases in frame from the first base. The germline ends are 10 bases apart after V is trimmed by 5 bases and J by 6 bases. The specimen comprised peripheral blood, sampled roughly 5 months after surgery. The receptor comes from a boy under two years old with tuberous sclerosis and intractable seizures. This sequence uses TRBV12-3 or TRBV12-4 and TRBJ1-4; the D gene is perhaps TRBD1, from 5 matching bases. Read as DNA, the sequence is TGTGCCAGCAGTCCCGGGACTGATGAAAAACTGTTTTTT. Translated, it reads CASSPGTDEKLFF.